The present entry profiles one T cell receptor (beta chain) with its context. Libraries were prepared by immunoSEQ multiplex PCR; TCRdb keeps only in-frame clonotypes and omits some of them. The sample yields 98,000 or so clones, around nine tenths seen once. The data were taken from a study of blood T cell repertoires in COVID-19. Study as a whole: Specimens from acute and convalescent COVID-19 originated in the United States, Italy and Spain. T cells, B-cell-depleted T cells, or PBMCs supplied cDNA or gDNA.

The source material was peripheral blood. This TCR derives from a human donor in a cohort sampled during active COVID-19.

CDR3 sequence reads: CASSLSGSSSSYNEQFF. The CDR3 DNA follows: TGTGCCAGCTCACTTAGCGGCAGCTCGAGCTCCTACAATGAGCAGTTCTTC. The chain employs TRBV18 and TRBJ2-1; possibly TRBD2 for D (6 bases). The CDR3 extends over 17 amino acids. V lost 4 bases and J 0 bases, leaving 16 bases between the germline ends. Germline assignment: CDR1 KGHSH and CDR2 LQKENI. Based on the CDR3 plus reference TRBV18 and TRBJ2-1, the full variable domain is NAGVMQNPRHLVRRRGQEARLRCSPMKGHSHVYWYRQLPEEGLKFMVYLQKENIIDESGMPKERFSAEFPKEGPSILRIQQVVRGDSAAYFCASSLSGSSSSYNEQFFGPGTRLTVL.